These 17 T cell receptor beta chains were sequenced from one sample in a study of neurological immune-mediated disorders. One entry per CDR3 protein results from TCRdb running MiXCR on the 5' RACE reads. Among about 44,000 distinct CDR3 sequences listed, about 22% were seen once. Noted time point: technical triplicate 3. The sample taken for sequencing was PBMCs. The receptors originated from a man aged 55 to 70 with HTLV-1-associated myelopathy (HAM/TSP).

Ten or more counts support this clonotype. The gene calls are TRBV7-2 and TRBJ2-5; 7 bases agree with TRBD2. The CDR3 loop spans 13 amino acids. V shed 1 base and J 7 bases; nucleotides not matched to a gene: 3. Germline lookup yields CDR1 SGHTA and CDR2 FQGNSA. The CDR3 DNA follows: TGTGCCAGCAGCTTAGGGCAGCGGGGGACCCAGTACTTC. Translating gives CASSLGQRGTQYF.

This clonotype was seen at least ten times. This chain uses TRBV5-1 with TRBJ1-2; D is unresolved. Between the trimmed V and J ends, which lost 0 bases and 8 bases, there was a span of 8 bases. This CDR3 region has 12 residues. In germline, CDR1 is SGHRS, CDR2 YFSETQ. CDR3 DNA: TGCGCCAGCAGCTTGGAGACCGGAGGCTACACCTTC. Translated: CASSLETGGYTF.

In this sample, this clonotype turned up many times. The CDR3 region has the DNA TGCGCCAGCAGCGGGCAGGGGGACACCGGGGAGCTGTTTTTT. It codes for CASSGQGDTGELFF. The V and J genes are TRBV5-1 and TRBJ2-2, with 7 bases fitting TRBD1. CDR1 and CDR2 from the germline V gene are SGHRS and YFSETQ. This CDR3 has 14 residues. Trimming at V came to 4 bases and at J to 3 bases, leaving 3 bases not matched to a gene.

This clonotype was counted ten times or more. The rearrangement links TRBV4-1 to TRBJ2-1; 13 bases agree with TRBD2. CDR1 and CDR2 (germline): MGHRA, YSYEKL. CDR3 length equals 18 residues. J lost 0 bases, V lost 0 bases, and 2 bases had no gene match. This CDR3 is CASSQEGLAGSSYNEQFF. The CDR3, as DNA: TGCGCCAGCAGCCAAGAGGGACTAGCGGGGAGCTCCTACAATGAGCAGTTCTTC.

Only one count was recorded for this clonotype. The chain is built from TRBV7-3 and TRBJ2-1; 7 bases match TRBD2. This CDR3 is 14 amino acids long. CDR1 is SGHTA and CDR2 is FQGTGA in the germline V gene. Trimming at V came to 3 bases and at J to 8 bases, leaving 7 bases not matched to a gene. CDR3 amino acids: CASSFWSGGDEQFF. The DNA of the CDR3 is TGTGCCAGCAGCTTTTGGTCGGGAGGTGATGAGCAGTTCTTC.

At least ten counts were recorded for this clonotype. CDR3 sequence (DNA): TGTGCCAGCAGGTTGGGGACTAGCGGGCTGCAGTATTTT. Its protein is CASRLGTSGLQYF. V gene TRBV25-1 combines with J gene TRBJ2-3, with TRBD2 matching 12 bases. The CDR3 spans 13 residues. V shed 6 bases, J shed 11 bases, and the junction held 6 bases outside the gene matches. Per the germline V gene, CDR1 is MGHDK and CDR2 is SYGVNS.

This clonotype was observed at least ten times. V usage is TRBV3-1 and J usage is TRBJ2-2; TRBD1 aligns across 7 bases. V dropped 5 bases and J dropped 8; count of bases not matched to a gene: 8. Germline lookup yields CDR1 LGHDT and CDR2 YNNKEL (reference sequence). This CDR3 spans 14 amino acids. The CDR3 loop is CASSARTGPGELFF. CDR3 sequence (DNA): TGTGCCAGCAGCGCTCGGACAGGTCCTGGGGAGCTGTTTTTT.

This chain uses TRBV5-8 with TRBJ2-1; 11 bases fit TRBD2. The CDR3 sequence is 18 residues long. V lost 1 base to trimming and J lost 4 bases; unmatched junction nucleotides: 10. Germline V gives CDR1 SGHTS, CDR2 YDEGEE. The CDR3 region has the DNA TGTGCCAGCAGCTTGCATGGATTAGCGGGAGGGCCTTACAATGAGCAGTTCTTC. Protein product: CASSLHGLAGGPYNEQFF.

This clonotype was picked up many times. V usage is TRBV12-3 or TRBV12-4 and J usage is TRBJ2-5; D perhaps matches TRBD1 (5 bases). The CDR3 consists of 15 residues. Trimming took 3 bases from V and 5 from J, leaving 16 bases between them. CDR3 sequence: CASSFYGQGAETQYF. The CDR3 coding sequence is TGTGCCAGCAGTTTTTACGGGCAGGGTGCGGAGACCCAGTACTTC.

This clonotype has ten or more counts. The V call is TRBV5-1, the J call TRBJ2-1; TRBD1 agrees at 11 bases. The CDR3 spans 15 residues. V lost 1 base to trimming and J lost 6 bases; unmatched junction nucleotides: 3. Per the germline V gene, CDR1 is SGHRS and CDR2 is YFSETQ. The CDR3 nucleotides are TGCGCCAGCAGCTTGTCAGGACAGGGGGCCAATGAGCAGTTCTTC. This translates into CASSLSGQGANEQFF.

Regarding this clonotype: One base away lies a much larger clone, so this may be a sequencing read error. This chain's CDR3 is CASSFWAIHTGELFF. CDR3 nucleotides: TGTGCCAGCAGCTTTTGGGCAATTCACACCGGGGAGCTGTTTTTT. The chain uses TRBV5-6 and TRBJ2-2; D is ambiguous. CDR1 SGHDT and CDR2 YYEEEE come from the germline V gene. V was pared by 2 bases and J by 3 bases, with 11 bases between. This CDR3 has 15 amino acids.

This clonotype came up many times. The CDR3 region has the DNA TGTGCCAGCAGGCAGCGGGAGGACCACTACAATGAGCAGTTCTTC. The encoded protein is CASRQREDHYNEQFF. The rearrangement joins TRBV7-2 to TRBJ2-1; 9 bases map to TRBD2. There are 15 residues in the CDR3. Germline V gene sequence: CDR1 SGHTA, CDR2 FQGNSA. V was clipped by 6 bases and J by 3 bases; unmatched bases: 6.

This clonotype was recorded at least ten times. The chain recombines TRBV5-1 with TRBJ2-7; 11 positions agree with TRBD2. V trimming: 4 bases; J trimming: 6 bases; junction bases outside the gene matches: 6. This CDR3 spans 14 amino acids. The germline V gene has CDR1 SGHRS and CDR2 YFSETQ. CDR3 sequence reads: CASSLAGGVAEQYF. The CDR3 nucleotides are TGCGCCAGCAGCCTAGCGGGAGGCGTGGCCGAGCAGTACTTC.

Points on this clonotype: This clone may be a read error of a much larger clone one base away. This chain connects TRBV20-1 to TRBJ2-7, with D perhaps TRBD2 (6 bases). Germline V gives CDR1 DFQATT, CDR2 SNEGSKA (reference sequence). This CDR3 is built from 16 residues. V was pared by 0 bases and J by 0 bases, with 15 bases between. The DNA of the CDR3 is TGCAGTGCTAGAGATCAAGGTACCGGGGGCTCCTACGAGCAGTACTTC. It encodes CSARDQGTGGSYEQYF.

This clonotype was detected many times. This sequence joins TRBV15 and TRBJ2-1; TRBD2 agrees at 10 bases. CDR1 and CDR2 from the germline V gene are LNHNV and YYDKDF (reference sequence). V lost 3 bases and J lost 10; bases outside the gene matches: 15. The CDR3 consists of 17 residues. This CDR3 reads CATSSYPRSGRAGEQFF. The CDR3 nucleotides read TGTGCCACCAGCAGCTACCCGAGGAGCGGGAGGGCGGGAGAGCAGTTCTTC.

This clonotype was seen repeatedly, ten times or more. The J gene is TRBJ1-4, the V gene TRBV20-1, with a tentative D call TRBD1 (6 bases). The V and J ends lost 1 base and 8 bases respectively, with 17 bases between them. The germline V gene has CDR1 DFQATT and CDR2 SNEGSKA (reference sequence). The CDR3 is 15 residues long. CDR3 sequence: CSARGGPGHPEKLFF. The CDR3 DNA is TGCAGTGCTAGAGGGGGCCCGGGACACCCCGAAAAACTGTTTTTT.

This clonotype was found many times. The chain carries TRBV12-3 or TRBV12-4 and TRBJ1-5, with D possibly TRBD1 on 5 matching bases. The CDR3 covers 14 residues. Trimming cost V 5 bases and J 10 bases, with 18 bases left between them. This CDR3 is CASSPTGTARPQHF. In DNA, the CDR3 is TGTGCCAGCAGTCCAACCGGGACGGCTCGTCCCCAGCATTTT.